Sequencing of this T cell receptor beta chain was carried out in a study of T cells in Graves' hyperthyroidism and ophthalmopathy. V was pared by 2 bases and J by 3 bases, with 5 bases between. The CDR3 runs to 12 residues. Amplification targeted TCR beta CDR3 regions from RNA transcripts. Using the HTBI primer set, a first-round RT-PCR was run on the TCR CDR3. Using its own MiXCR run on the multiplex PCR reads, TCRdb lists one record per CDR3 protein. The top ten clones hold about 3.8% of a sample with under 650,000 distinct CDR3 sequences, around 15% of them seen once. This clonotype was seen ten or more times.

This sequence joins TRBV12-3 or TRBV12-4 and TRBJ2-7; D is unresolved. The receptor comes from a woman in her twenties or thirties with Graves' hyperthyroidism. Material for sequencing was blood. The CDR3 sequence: CASSLNVYEQYF. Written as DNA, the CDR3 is TGTGCCAGCAGTTTAAATGTCTACGAGCAGTACTTC.